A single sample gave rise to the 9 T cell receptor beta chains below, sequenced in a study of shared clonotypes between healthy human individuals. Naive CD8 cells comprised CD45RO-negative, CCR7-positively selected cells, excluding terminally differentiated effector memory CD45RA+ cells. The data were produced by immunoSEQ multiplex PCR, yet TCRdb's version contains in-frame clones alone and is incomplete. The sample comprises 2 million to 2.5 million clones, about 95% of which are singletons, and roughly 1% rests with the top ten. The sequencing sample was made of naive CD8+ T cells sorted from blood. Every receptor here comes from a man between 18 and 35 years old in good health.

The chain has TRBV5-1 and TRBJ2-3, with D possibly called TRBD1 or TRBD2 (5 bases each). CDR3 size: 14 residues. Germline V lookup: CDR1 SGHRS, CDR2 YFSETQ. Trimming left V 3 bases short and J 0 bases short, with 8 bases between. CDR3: CASSWDRSTDTQYF. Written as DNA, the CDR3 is TGCGCCAGCAGCTGGGACCGTAGCACAGATACGCAGTATTTT. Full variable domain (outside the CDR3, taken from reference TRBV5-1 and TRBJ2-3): KAGVTQTPRYLIKTRGQQVTLSCSPISGHRSVSWYQQTPGQGLQFLFEYFSETQRNKGNFPGRFSGRQFSNSRSEMNVSTLELGDSALYLCASSWDRSTDTQYFGPGTRLTVL.

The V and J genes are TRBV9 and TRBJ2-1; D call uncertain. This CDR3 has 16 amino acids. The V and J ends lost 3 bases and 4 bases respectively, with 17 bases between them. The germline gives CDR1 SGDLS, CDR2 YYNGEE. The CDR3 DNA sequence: TGTGCCAGCAGCGCAGATGTTGAAATATCGTACAATGAGCAGTTCTTC. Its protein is CASSADVEISYNEQFF.

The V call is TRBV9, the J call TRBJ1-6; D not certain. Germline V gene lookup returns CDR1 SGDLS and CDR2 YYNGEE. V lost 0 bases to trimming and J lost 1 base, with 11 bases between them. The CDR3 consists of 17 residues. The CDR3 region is CASSVEGSGSYNSPLHF. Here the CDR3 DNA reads TGTGCCAGCAGCGTAGAAGGCAGCGGATCCTATAATTCACCCCTCCACTTT.

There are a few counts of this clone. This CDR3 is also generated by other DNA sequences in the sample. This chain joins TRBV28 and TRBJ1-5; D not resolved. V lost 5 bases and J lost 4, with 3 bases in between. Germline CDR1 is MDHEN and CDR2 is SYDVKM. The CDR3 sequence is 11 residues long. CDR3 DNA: TGTGCCAGCAGTCCAAATCAGCCCCAGCATTTT. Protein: CASSPNQPQHF.

The chain's CDR3 is CASTLGQGSYNEQFF. The CDR3 coding sequence is TGTGCCAGCACCCTCGGACAGGGCTCCTACAATGAGCAGTTCTTC. This rearrangement joins TRBV7-9 to TRBJ2-1, with 8 bases matching TRBD1. Germline CDR1 SEHNR, CDR2 FQNEAQ (reference sequence). The CDR3 covers 15 residues. Trimming cost V 7 bases and J 0 bases; bases outside gene matches: 5.

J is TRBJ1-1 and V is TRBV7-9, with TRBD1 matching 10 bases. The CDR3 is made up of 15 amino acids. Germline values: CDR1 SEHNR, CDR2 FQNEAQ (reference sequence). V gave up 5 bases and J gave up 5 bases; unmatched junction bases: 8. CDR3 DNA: TGTGCCAGCAGCATGACAGGGGGCCAGGGTACTGAAGCTTTCTTT. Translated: CASSMTGGQGTEAFF.

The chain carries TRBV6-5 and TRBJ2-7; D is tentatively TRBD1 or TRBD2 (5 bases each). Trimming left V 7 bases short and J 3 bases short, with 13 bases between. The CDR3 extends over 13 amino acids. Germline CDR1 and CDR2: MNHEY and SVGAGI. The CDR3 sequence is CASTNGANYEQYF. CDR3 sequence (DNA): TGTGCCAGCACCAACGGGGCCAACTACGAGCAGTACTTC.

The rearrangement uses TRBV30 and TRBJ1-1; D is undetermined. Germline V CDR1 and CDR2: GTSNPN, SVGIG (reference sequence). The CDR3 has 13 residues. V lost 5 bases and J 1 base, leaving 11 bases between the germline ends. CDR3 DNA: TGTGCCTGGTCCGATGACCCGAACACTGAAGCTTTCTTT. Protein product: CAWSDDPNTEAFF.

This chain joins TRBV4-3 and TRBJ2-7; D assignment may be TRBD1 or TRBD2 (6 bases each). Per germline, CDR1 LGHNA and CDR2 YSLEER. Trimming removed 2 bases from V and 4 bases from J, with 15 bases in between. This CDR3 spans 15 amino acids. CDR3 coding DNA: TGCGCCAGCAGCCAATTACAGGGACTCAGGTACGAGCAGTACTTC. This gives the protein CASSQLQGLRYEQYF.